Listed below are T cell receptor beta chains from one sample, sequenced in a study of neurological immune-mediated disorders. TCRdb ran MiXCR on the 5' RACE reads and lists one entry per CDR3 protein. The sample holds 31,000 or so distinct CDR3 sequences; 4.6% are singletons and the top ten take 23%. The specimen was PBMCs. The source of these receptors is a man aged 18 to 29 in good health. The CDR3 runs from the conserved cysteine through the conserved F or W. A D gene is named only where the DNA matches it firmly. For some rows the clone size is stated as once, few or many, or as a class when expanded; others skip it.

.,TRBJ1-1,TRBV11-1,many,CASSADRNTEAFF,TGTGCCAGCAGCGCGGACAGGAACACTGAAGCTTTCTTT
TRBD1,TRBJ2-3,TRBV5-1,many,CASSTGTDHQADTQYF,TGCGCCAGCAGCACCGGGACAGATCACCAAGCGGATACGCAGTATTTT
.,TRBJ2-5,TRBV5-1,.,CASSSGSTQETQYF,TGCGCCAGCAGCTCCGGGTCAACCCAAGAGACCCAGTACTTC
TRBD1,TRBJ2-3,TRBV5-1,many,CASSWDSPTDTQYF,TGCGCCAGCAGCTGGGACAGCCCCACAGATACGCAGTATTTT
.,TRBJ2-1,TRBV5-1,.,CASSFLGANVLTFGAEQFF,.
TRBD1,TRBJ1-2,TRBV29-1,many,CSVRDRVIPANYGYTF,TGCAGCGTCCGGGACAGGGTTATCCCAGCTAACTATGGCTACACCTTC
.,TRBJ1-2,TRBV27,many,CASSWTGREAGYTF,TGTGCCAGCAGTTGGACGGGACGGGAGGCTGGCTACACCTTC
.,TRBJ2-1,TRBV20-1,many,CSARDSGGDEQFF,TGCAGTGCTAGAGACTCGGGGGGCGATGAGCAGTTCTTC
.,TRBJ2-2,TRBV29-1,many,CSVLTGMNTGELFF,TGCAGCGTGCTGACCGGGATGAACACCGGGGAGCTGTTTTTT
.,TRBJ2-7,TRBV20-1,medium-sized,CSASPGRVSYEQYF,TGCAGTGCTAGCCCGGGAAGAGTCTCCTACGAGCAGTACTTC
.,TRBJ1-1,TRBV7-9,many,CASSFPLRGNTEAFF,TGTGCCAGCAGCTTTCCGCTTCGTGGGAACACTGAAGCTTTCTTT
.,TRBJ2-3,TRBV5-6,many,CASSLGHTDTQYF,TGTGCCAGCAGCTTAGGCCACACAGATACGCAGTATTTT
TRBD2,TRBJ2-3,TRBV6-5,.,CASSYNSGGATDTQYF,TGTGCCAGCAGTTACAATAGCGGGGGGGCTACAGATACGCAGTATTTT
.,TRBJ1-1,TRBV20-1,many,CSARGDTDTEAFF,TGCAGTGCTAGAGGGGATACTGACACTGAAGCTTTCTTT
.,TRBJ1-2,TRBV11-2,many,CASSGSGTAGYGYTF,TGTGCCAGCAGCGGTTCCGGGACGGCAGGATATGGCTACACCTTC
.,TRBJ1-1,TRBV7-9,many,CASSLFAGVDTEAFF,TGTGCCAGCAGCTTATTCGCAGGGGTCGACACTGAAGCTTTCTTT
.,TRBJ2-3,TRBV20-1,many,CSASRFVDTQYF,TGCAGTGCTAGTCGTTTCGTAGATACGCAGTATTTT
.,TRBJ2-2,TRBV14,many,CASSQDLGRASYLSGPLTGELFF,TGTGCCAGCAGCCAAGATTTGGGCAGGGCCTCATATCTTAGTGGGCCCCTCACCGGGGAGCTGTTTTTT
.,TRBJ1-3,TRBV7-8,many,CASSLGGRAGNTIYF,TGTGCCAGCAGCTTAGGTGGCAGGGCTGGAAACACCATATATTTT
TRBD1,TRBJ2-7,TRBV7-2,many,CASSLGTGGFDYEQYF,TGTGCCAGCAGCTTAGGGACAGGGGGTTTTGACTACGAGCAGTACTTC
.,TRBJ2-1,TRBV6-5,few,CASSYFQGDNEQFF,TGTGCCAGCAGTTACTTCCAGGGCGACAATGAGCAGTTCTTC
.,TRBJ1-1,TRBV28,many,CASRLTMNTEAFF,TGTGCCAGCAGGCTAACCATGAACACTGAAGCTTTCTTT